This TCR beta chain was obtained from a study of graft-versus-host responses after intestinal transplantation. About the research overall: All recipients got anti-thymocyte globulin induction, then tacrolimus and steroids for three to four years.

Study-level points and caveats: Early declines in HvG clones that occurred post-transplant were associated with peak circulating GvH clone levels. Those patients showing graft-donor T cell macrochimerism displayed high graft-versus-host to host-versus-graft clonal ratios in allografts. Investigators detected GvH clones in recipient marrow, with some emerging earlier in ileum or blood.

CDR1 is SGHVS and CDR2 is FQNEAQ in the germline V gene. The CDR3 totals 13 residues. Trimming removed 4 bases at V and 7 bases at J, with 14 bases between. The assay was immunoSEQ multiplex PCR, and TCRdb's table has in-frame clones only and misses some. The table includes around 100,000 clones, about 90% detected once. This clone has only one observation. Its matching antigen is unknown. The sequence was obtained from a human donor who was the organ donor for an intestinal transplant. This sample comprised unstimulated CD4+ T cells sorted from spleen or lymph node cells, obtained before transplant. The rearrangement joins TRBV7-8 to TRBJ2-7; D gene ambiguous. CDR3 in DNA: TGTGCCAGCAGCTCCGTGCTGTTAGGGGAGCAGTACTTC. Translation gives CASSSVLLGEQYF.